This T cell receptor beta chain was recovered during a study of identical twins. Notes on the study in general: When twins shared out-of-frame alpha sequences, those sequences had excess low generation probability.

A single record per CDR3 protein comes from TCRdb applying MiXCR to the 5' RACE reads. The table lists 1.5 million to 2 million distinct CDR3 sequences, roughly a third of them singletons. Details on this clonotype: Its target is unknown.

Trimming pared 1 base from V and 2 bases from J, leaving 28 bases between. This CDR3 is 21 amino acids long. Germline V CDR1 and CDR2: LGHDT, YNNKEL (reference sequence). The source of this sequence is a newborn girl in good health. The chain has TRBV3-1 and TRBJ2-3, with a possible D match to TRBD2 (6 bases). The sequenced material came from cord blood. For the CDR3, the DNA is TGTGCCAGCAGCCAAGGCCCCCTAGGGCCTAGGACTATTACCGACACAGATACGCAGTATTTT. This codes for CASSQGPLGPRTITDTDTQYF.